Sequencing of this T cell receptor beta chain was carried out in a study of molecular identifiers for immune sequencing clone quantification (dated by TCRdb to 2016 to 2019). About the study as a whole: For a replicate experiment, RNA from approximately 20,000 or 100,000 naive CD8 T cells was divided into five aliquots, of which four were sequenced. The study was a methods study using CD8 T cells to benchmark molecular-identifier clustering-based TCR repertoire sequencing (MIDCIRS) and TCR RNA copy counting.

V loses 5 bases, J loses 5 bases, and the germline ends lie 16 bases apart. The CDR3 holds 14 amino acids from the cysteine to the phenylalanine. Only the CDR3 part of the read is kept: 42 bases, read in frame from the first base. CDR1 and CDR2, per the germline V gene (reference sequence), are SEHNR and FQNEAQ. Libraries of naive CD8 T cells were built from anywhere between roughly 17,000 and 1,000,000 sorted cells, with 10%, 30% or 50% of the purified RNA used. Naive CD8 T cells, defined as CD8+CD4-CCR7+CD45RA+, were FACS-sorted into RLT Plus buffer on a BD FACSAria II. Under 11 TCR copies' worth of Jurkat RNA were spiked into about 19,000-1,000,000 naive CD8 T cell samples to test detection sensitivity. CD8 T cells were enriched using RosetteSep CD8+ T Cell Enrichment Cocktail and Ficoll-Paque, and the enriched cells then underwent ACK red cell lysis. Library creation used PCR. TCRdb records NextSeq 500 as the sequencer. Bulk TCR libraries were made following a previously described method, with the TCR primers given in Table S5. The Qiagen AllPrep DNA/RNA kit was used to purify total RNA. Before analysis, reads from multiple sequencing runs of the same library were pooled. The authors processed their data as follows. Reads were retained only if the reads had an exact TCR constant sequence, and the retained reads were trimmed to 150 nt and grouped according to their 12-nt molecular barcodes. Reads within each barcode group were sub-clustered using a 15% Levenshtein threshold, and quality-weighted consensus sequences were constructed for each RNA molecule. Non-functional sequences were removed, as were lower-count sequences one edit away from another. Based on a fit of two negative binomial distributions, barcode sub-clusters having less than 20% of the maximum read count were discarded. The public reads were reprocessed in TCRdb via fastp at Q25 and MiXCR, keeping in-frame beta chains. Each CDR3 protein gets just one entry, which takes the most common genes and DNA from the rows behind it. For this entry, the V and J calls and clone size follow TCRdb and not the study's own pipeline. This sample is represented by around 480,000 distinct CDR3 sequences; about 25% of them were singletons. The leading ten clones occupy around 0.76% of the sample.

Study-level results and caveats: When barcode sub-clustering was not used, chimeric consensus sequences inflated TCR diversity, with chimeras reaching as high as 47%. Highly expanded clone sizes could be underestimated because identical TCR molecules may share a barcode. Modeling indicated roughly 3.3 TCR RNA copies recovered per cell, compared with roughly 10 by digital PCR, which implies a capture efficiency of approximately 30%. In CMV-specific effector cells, clones with more than 20 RNA copies accounted for over 99% of molecules, whereas in naive cells such clones accounted for under 1%. Spiked-in Jurkat TCR RNA equal to a single cell's worth was reported to be detectable even within 1,100,000 naive CD8 T cells. The naive libraries included spiked-in Jurkat TCR RNA (10 copies' worth), and this RNA is not part of the donor repertoire.

There are many counts of this clonotype. Its target antigen remains unknown. There are no base qualities to consult, and no much larger clone falls within one base. The rearrangement joined TRBV7-9 to TRBJ2-7; TRBD1 is perhaps the D gene, given 5 matching bases. This TCR was sampled from a human donor in good health. Some libraries in this study had Jurkat cell RNA spiked in. Sequencing was done on a sample of naive CD8+ T cells from blood, with Jurkat cell RNA spiked in. The sample's cell subset or site label, in plain terms: FACS-sorted CD8+CD4-CCR7+CD45RA+ naive T cells. At the DNA level, the sequence is TGTGCCAGCAGCACAGGAACAGCGCCCCACGAGCAGTACTTC. Its amino acids are CASSTGTAPHEQYF.